Included here is one T cell receptor beta chain sequence, with context. Its matching antigen is unknown. This sample includes further DNA sequences coding for the same CDR3. The source of the sample is a study of shared clonotypes between healthy human individuals. The CDR3 is 13 amino acids. CDR1 and CDR2 (germline): SQVTM, ANQGSEA. V lost 0 bases and J lost 7, with 9 bases in between. Deep level was the assay's run setting. The data were produced by immunoSEQ multiplex PCR, yet TCRdb's version contains in-frame clones alone and is incomplete. The data show some 1,600,000 clones, approximately 98% seen once. Study results and caveats: Among non-shared clonotypes, generation probabilities were lower than among those shared by all four donors. What rarefaction showed was incomplete sorted-subset sequencing despite large depth.

This sequence joins TRBV29-1 and TRBJ1-4, with D maybe TRBD1 (5 bases). The clonotype was recovered from a man aged 30-40 years in good health. Sequencing was done on a sample of naive CD4+ T cells sorted from blood. The subset here: CD45RA+ positively selected. The CDR3 DNA follows: TGCAGCGTTGAAGAAAGGGGTGGTGAAAAACTGTTTTTT. Its protein is CSVEERGGEKLFF.